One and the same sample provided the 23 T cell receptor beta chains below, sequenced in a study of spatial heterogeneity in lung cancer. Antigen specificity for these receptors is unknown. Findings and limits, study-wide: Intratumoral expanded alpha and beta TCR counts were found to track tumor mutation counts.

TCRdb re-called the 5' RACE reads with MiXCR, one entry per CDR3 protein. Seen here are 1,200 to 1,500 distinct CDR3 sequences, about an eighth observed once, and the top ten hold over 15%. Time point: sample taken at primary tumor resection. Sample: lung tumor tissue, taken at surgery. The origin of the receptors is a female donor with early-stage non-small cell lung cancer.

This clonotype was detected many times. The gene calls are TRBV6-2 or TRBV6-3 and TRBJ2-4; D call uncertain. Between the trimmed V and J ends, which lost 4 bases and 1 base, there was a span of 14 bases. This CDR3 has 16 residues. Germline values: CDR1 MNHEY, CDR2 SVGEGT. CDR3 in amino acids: CASSSQEYGAKNIQYF. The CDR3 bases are TGTGCCAGCAGTTCCCAAGAATACGGGGCCAAAAACATTCAGTACTTC.

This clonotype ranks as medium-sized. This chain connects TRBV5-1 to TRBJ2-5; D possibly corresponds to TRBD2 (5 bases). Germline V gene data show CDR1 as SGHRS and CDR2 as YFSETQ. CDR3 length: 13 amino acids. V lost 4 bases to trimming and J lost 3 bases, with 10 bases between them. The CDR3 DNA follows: TGCGCCAGCAGCCCCGGGGTAGAAGAGACCCAGTACTTC. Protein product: CASSPGVEETQYF.

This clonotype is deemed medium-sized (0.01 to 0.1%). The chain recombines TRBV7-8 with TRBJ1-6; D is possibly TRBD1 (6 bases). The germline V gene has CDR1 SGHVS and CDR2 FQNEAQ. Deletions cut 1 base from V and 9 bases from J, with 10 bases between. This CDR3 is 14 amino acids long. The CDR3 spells CASSLDRVTSPLHF. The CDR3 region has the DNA TGTGCCAGCAGCTTAGACAGGGTGACTTCACCCCTCCACTTT.

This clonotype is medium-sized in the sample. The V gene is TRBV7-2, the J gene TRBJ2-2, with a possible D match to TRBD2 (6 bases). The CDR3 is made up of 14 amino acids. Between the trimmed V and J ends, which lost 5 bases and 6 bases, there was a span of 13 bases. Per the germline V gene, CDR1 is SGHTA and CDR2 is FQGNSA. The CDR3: CASSLMGGPGELFF. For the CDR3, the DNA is TGTGCCAGCAGCCTCATGGGAGGACCCGGGGAGCTGTTTTTT.

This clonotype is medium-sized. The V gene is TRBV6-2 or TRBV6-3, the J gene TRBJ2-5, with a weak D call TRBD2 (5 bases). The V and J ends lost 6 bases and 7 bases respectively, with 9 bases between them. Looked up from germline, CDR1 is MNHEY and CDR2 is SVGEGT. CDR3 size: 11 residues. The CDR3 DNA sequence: TGTGCCAGCAGGTCGGGAAGGACCCAGTACTTC. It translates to CASRSGRTQYF.

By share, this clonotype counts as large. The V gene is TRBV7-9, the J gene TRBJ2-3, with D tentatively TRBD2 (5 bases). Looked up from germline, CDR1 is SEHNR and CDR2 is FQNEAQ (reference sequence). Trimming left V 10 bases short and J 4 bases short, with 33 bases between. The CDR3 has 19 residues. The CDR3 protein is CATFRPGRGLTEGADTQYF. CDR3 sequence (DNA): TGTGCCACCTTCAGACCAGGACGAGGACTTACAGAAGGTGCAGATACGCAGTATTTT.

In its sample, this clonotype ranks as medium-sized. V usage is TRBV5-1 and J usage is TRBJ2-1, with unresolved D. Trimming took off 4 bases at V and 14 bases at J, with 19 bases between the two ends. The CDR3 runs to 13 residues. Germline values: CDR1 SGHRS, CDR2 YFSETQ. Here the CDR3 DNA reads TGCGCCAGCAGCAACCTCTCCACCGGATGGGAGTTCTTC. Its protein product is CASSNLSTGWEFF.

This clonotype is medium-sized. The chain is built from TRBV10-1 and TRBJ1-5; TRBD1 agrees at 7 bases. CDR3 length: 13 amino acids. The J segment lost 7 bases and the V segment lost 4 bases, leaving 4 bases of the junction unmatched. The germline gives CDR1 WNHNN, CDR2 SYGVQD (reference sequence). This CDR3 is CASSVDRDQPQHF. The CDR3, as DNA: TGCGCCAGCAGTGTCGACAGGGACCAGCCCCAGCATTTT.

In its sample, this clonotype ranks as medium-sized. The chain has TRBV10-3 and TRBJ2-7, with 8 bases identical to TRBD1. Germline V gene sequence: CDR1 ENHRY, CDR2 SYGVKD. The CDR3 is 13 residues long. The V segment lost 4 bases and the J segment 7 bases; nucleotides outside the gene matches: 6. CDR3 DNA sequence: TGTGCCATCAGTGGTTTACAGGGGGGAGAGCAGTACTTC. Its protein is CAISGLQGGEQYF.

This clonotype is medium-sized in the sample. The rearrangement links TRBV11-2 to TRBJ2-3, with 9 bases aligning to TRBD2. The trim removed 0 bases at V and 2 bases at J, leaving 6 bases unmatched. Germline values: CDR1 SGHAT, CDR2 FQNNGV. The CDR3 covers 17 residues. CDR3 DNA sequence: TGTGCCAGCAGCTTAGACGTCGGACTAGCGCCCACAGATACGCAGTATTTT. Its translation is CASSLDVGLAPTDTQYF.

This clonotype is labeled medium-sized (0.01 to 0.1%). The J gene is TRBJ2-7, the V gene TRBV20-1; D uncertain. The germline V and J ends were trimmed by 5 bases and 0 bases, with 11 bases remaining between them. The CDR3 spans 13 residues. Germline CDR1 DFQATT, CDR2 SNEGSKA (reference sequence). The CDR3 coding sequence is TGCAGTGCTCACGGACCTCACTCCTACGAGCAGTACTTC. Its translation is CSAHGPHSYEQYF.

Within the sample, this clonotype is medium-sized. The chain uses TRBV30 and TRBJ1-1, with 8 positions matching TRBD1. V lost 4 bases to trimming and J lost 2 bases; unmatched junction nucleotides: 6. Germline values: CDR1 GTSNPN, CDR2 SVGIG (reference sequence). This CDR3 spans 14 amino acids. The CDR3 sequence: CAWNLGQVNTEAFF. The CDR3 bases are TGTGCCTGGAACCTGGGACAGGTAAACACTGAAGCTTTCTTT.

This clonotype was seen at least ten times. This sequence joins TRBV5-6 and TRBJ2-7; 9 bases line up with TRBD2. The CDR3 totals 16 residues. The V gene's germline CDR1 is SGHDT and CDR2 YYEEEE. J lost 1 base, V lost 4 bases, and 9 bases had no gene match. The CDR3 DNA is TGTGCCAGCAGCCCCAGGCGGCGGGGGGGATCCTACGAGCAGTACTTC. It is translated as CASSPRRRGGSYEQYF.

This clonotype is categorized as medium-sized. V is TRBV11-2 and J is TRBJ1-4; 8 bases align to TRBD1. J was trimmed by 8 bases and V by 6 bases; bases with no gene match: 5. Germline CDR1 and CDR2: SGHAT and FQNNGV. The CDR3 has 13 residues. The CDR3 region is CASRMTGEEKLFF. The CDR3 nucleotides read TGTGCCAGCAGAATGACAGGGGAAGAAAAACTGTTTTTT.

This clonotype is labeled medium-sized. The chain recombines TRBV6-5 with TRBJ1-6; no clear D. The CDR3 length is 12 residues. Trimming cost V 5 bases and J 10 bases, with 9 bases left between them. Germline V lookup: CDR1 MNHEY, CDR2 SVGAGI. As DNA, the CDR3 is TGTGCCAGCAGTCCCAGGTCCTCACCCCTCCACTTT. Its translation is CASSPRSSPLHF.

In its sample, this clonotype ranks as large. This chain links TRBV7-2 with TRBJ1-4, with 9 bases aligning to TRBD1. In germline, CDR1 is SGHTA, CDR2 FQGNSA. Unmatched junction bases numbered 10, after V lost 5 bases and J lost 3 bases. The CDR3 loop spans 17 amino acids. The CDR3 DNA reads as TGTGCCAGCAGCCCGGCGGGACAGGGTGGAGCTAATGAAAAACTGTTTTTT. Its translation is CASSPAGQGGANEKLFF.

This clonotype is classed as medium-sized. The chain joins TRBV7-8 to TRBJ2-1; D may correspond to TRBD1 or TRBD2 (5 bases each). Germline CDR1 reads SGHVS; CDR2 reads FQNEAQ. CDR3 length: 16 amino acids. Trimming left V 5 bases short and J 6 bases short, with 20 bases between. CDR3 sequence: CASSEGSLSLRNEQFF. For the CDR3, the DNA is TGTGCCAGCAGCGAGGGGTCGCTCTCCTTGCGCAATGAGCAGTTCTTC.

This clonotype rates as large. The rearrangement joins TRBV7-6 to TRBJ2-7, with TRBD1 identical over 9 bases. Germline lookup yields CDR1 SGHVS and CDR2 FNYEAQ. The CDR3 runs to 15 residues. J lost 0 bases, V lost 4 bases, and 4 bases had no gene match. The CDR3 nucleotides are TGTGCCAGCAGCTCAGGACAGGGGACCTCCTACGAGCAGTACTTC. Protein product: CASSSGQGTSYEQYF.

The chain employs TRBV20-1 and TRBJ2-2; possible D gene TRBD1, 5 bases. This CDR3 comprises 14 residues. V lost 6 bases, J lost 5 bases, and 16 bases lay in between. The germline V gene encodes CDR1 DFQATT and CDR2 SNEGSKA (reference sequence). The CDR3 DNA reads TGCAGTGCCTCGACAGCCTTAGGAACCGGGGAGCTGTTTTTT. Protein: CSASTALGTGELFF.

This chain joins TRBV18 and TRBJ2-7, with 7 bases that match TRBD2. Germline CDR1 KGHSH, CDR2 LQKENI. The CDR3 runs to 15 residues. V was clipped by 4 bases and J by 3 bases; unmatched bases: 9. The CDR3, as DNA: TGTGCCAGCTCACGCGGGGGAACTGCCAACTACGAGCAGTACTTC. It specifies CASSRGGTANYEQYF.

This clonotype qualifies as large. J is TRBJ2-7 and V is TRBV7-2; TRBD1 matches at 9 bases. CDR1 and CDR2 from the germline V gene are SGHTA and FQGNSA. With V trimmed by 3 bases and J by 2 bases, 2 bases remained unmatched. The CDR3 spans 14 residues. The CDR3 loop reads CASSLDRGPYEQYF. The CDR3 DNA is TGTGCCAGCAGCTTGGACAGGGGCCCCTACGAGCAGTACTTC.

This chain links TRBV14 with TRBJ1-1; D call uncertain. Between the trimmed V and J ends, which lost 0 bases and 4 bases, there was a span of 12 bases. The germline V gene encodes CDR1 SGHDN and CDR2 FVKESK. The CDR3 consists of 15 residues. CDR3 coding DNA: TGTGCCAGCAGCCAAGATGCAGAACGGGGCACTGAAGCTTTCTTT. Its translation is CASSQDAERGTEAFF. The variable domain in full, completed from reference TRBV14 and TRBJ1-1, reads EAGVTQFPSHSVIEKGQTVTLRCDPISGHDNLYWYRRVMGKEIKFLLHFVKESKQDESGMPNNRFLAERTGGTYSTLKVQPAELEDSGVYFCASSQDAERGTEAFFGQGTRLTVV.

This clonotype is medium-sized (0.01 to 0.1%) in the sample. CDR3 coding DNA: TGTGCCAGCAGTGAAGTGGGACAGGGGGCAGGACAGCCCCAGCATTTT. It is translated as CASSEVGQGAGQPQHF. The rearrangement uses TRBV6-1 and TRBJ1-5; 12 bases are shared with TRBD1. CDR3 length: 16 amino acids. Germline lookup yields CDR1 MNHNS and CDR2 SASEGT. Unmatched junction bases numbered 5, after V lost 1 base and J lost 7 bases.